This T cell receptor beta chain was captured by sequencing in a study of identical twins. The CDR3 loop spans 15 amino acids. The V and J ends lost 1 base and 6 bases, in that order; junction bases with no gene match: 7. The germline V gene encodes CDR1 SGHKS and CDR2 YYEKEE (reference sequence). Study results and caveats: Partly confounded zero-insertion analyses could result from invariant MAIT and iNKT cells. Fewer insertions characterized abundant cord blood beta clonotypes, whereas memory repertoires showed none.

Template switching added a universal primer binding site, and final cDNA carried unique molecular identifiers. MiXCR was run by TCRdb on the 5' RACE reads, yielding one entry per CDR3 protein. The sample holds around 530,000 distinct CDR3 sequences, approximately 16% seen once. This clonotype was picked up a small number of times. Its antigen is undetermined. The data were also submitted as part of a second study, on yellow fever vaccine responses in identical twins.

This receptor was taken from a woman in her late teens or twenties in good health. This sequence joins TRBV5-5 and TRBJ2-3, with 8 bases fitting TRBD2. The material sequenced was CD4+ T cells sorted from blood. The CDR3 DNA reads TGTGCCAGCAGCTTGAAGGGCGGGGGGTCCGATACGCAGTATTTT. Its translation is CASSLKGGGSDTQYF.